This record covers a single T cell receptor beta chain. As yet, its antigen is unknown. The same CDR3 arises from other DNA sequences in this sample as well. The method was immunoSEQ multiplex PCR; TCRdb's version includes in-frame clones alone and lacks a portion of them. The table has more than 2 million clones, 95% seen once. These data are taken from a study of shared clonotypes between healthy human individuals. Study-wide results and limits: Researchers found naive subsets generally carried larger estimated richness than memory subsets.

A split of CD4+ cells into CD45RA+ naive and CD45RA-negative memory subsets was performed. The ends were cut back, 3 bases at V and 4 bases at J, with 9 bases in the middle. The CDR3 covers 14 residues. Germline lookup yields CDR1 LNHDA and CDR2 SQIVND (reference sequence). The sequenced sample was naive CD4+ T cells sorted from blood. Subset reported: CD45RA+ positively selected. The chain links TRBV19 to TRBJ1-4; possible D gene TRBD1, 5 bases. The TCR was taken from a man younger than 35 in good health. Here the CDR3 DNA reads TGTGCCAGTAGTATCGGGCAGGGTAATGAAAAACTGTTTTTT. The encoded protein is CASSIGQGNEKLFF. The variable domain in full, with the rest retrieved from reference TRBV19 and TRBJ1-4, is DGGITQSPKYLFRKEGQNVTLSCEQNLNHDAMYWYRQDPGQGLRLIYYSQIVNDFQKGDIAEGYSVSREKKESFPLTVTSAQKNPTAFYLCASSIGQGNEKLFFGSGTQLSVL.